This T cell receptor beta chain was captured in a study of cytomegalovirus exposure and HLA in healthy donors. The V gene's germline CDR1 is SGDLS and CDR2 YYNGEE. The ends were cut back, 2 bases at V and 4 bases at J, with 4 bases in the middle. The CDR3 runs 12 residues. Study results and limitations: Earlier analysis looked at TCR beta V segments, and most were productive about 90% or about 30% of the time.

This PCR relied on a set of 60 Vbeta primers and 13 Jbeta primers. Only in-frame clones appear in the TCRdb table, and some are missing; sequencing was by immunoSEQ multiplex PCR. The sample records more than 85,000 clones, nearly 15% being singletons. Worth noting for this clone: Antigen specificity is unknown.

This clonotype originated in a female donor in good health and CMV-seronegative. The source material was PBMCs. The chain recombines TRBV9 with TRBJ1-3; no firm D call. The CDR3 nucleotides read TGTGCCAGCAGCGTTGAGGGAAACACCATATATTTT. It yields the protein CASSVEGNTIYF.